The 30 T cell receptor beta chains below come from one sample, sequenced in a study of blood T cell repertoires in COVID-19. The repertoire was sequenced with immunoSEQ multiplex PCR; TCRdb's copy has only in-frame clones and lacks some. The data show about 180,000 clones, 80% to 90% seen once. Sequenced material: peripheral blood. The source of these receptors is a man between 18 and 29 years old who had recovered from COVID-19.

Here the CDR3 reads CATTDRYNTGELFF. The CDR3 coding sequence is TGTGCCACCACAGACAGATATAACACCGGGGAGCTGTTTTTT. The chain employs TRBV19 and TRBJ2-2; perhaps TRBD1 as D (5 bases). This CDR3 is 14 amino acids long. The V and J ends lost 10 bases and 2 bases respectively, with 14 bases between them. CDR1 and CDR2 (germline): LNHDA, SQIVND (reference sequence).

The chain combines TRBV5-1 with TRBJ1-1; D uncertain. CDR1 is SGHRS, CDR2 YFSETQ, per germline. This CDR3 region has 16 residues. V was clipped by 0 bases and J by 1 base, with 13 bases between them. The CDR3 DNA sequence: TGCGCCAGCAGCTTGGTTTCAGGTGAGGGGAACACTGAAGCTTTCTTT. Protein: CASSLVSGEGNTEAFF.

The rearrangement joins TRBV6-5 to TRBJ2-6; D is perhaps TRBD2 (5 bases). CDR1 is MNHEY and CDR2 is SVGAGI in the germline V gene. The CDR3 runs to 14 residues. Deletions cut 8 bases from V and 0 bases from J, with 8 bases between. The CDR3 DNA is TGTGCCAGCGTGGGGAGCTCTGGGGCCAACGTCCTGACTTTC. It encodes CASVGSSGANVLTF.

The chain carries TRBV6-2 or TRBV6-3 and TRBJ1-1, with 7 bases matching TRBD1. CDR3 length: 15 amino acids. Germline V gene sequence: CDR1 MNHEY, CDR2 SVGEGT. Trimming at V came to 0 bases and at J to 4 bases, leaving 5 bases not matched to a gene. The DNA for the CDR3 is TGTGCCAGCAGTTACTCCAGGGGGAGTAGCACTGAAGCTTTCTTT. The encoded protein is CASSYSRGSSTEAFF.

This sequence joins TRBV7-3 and TRBJ2-7; 7 bases match TRBD2. CDR1 is SGHTA and CDR2 is FQGTGA in the germline V gene. The CDR3 sequence is 13 residues long. V shed 6 bases, J shed 6 bases, and the junction held 8 bases outside the gene matches. The CDR3 coding sequence is TGTGCCAGCAGTCCGGGACTACCGGCCGAGCAGTACTTC. This gives the protein CASSPGLPAEQYF.

V gene TRBV7-2 combines with J gene TRBJ2-1, with D perhaps matching TRBD2 (6 bases). Germline-derived CDR1 and CDR2 are SGHTA and FQGNSA. The germline V and J ends were trimmed by 4 bases and 3 bases, with 10 bases remaining between them. The CDR3 spans 14 residues. CDR3 region: CASSYGLLYNEQFF. The CDR3, as DNA: TGTGCCAGCAGCTACGGACTACTCTACAATGAGCAGTTCTTC.

The chain recombines TRBV28 with TRBJ2-7, with 9 positions matching TRBD1. The germline CDR1 and CDR2 sequences are MDHEN and SYDVKM. Trimming at V came to 4 bases and at J to 5 bases, leaving 9 bases not matched to a gene. The CDR3 totals 15 residues. CDR3 sequence (DNA): TGTGCCAGCAGTTCCGCCGGGACAGGGTCTGACGAGCAGTACTTC. Translation: CASSSAGTGSDEQYF.

The chain employs TRBV28 and TRBJ2-7; perhaps TRBD1 as D (5 bases). The CDR3 covers 14 residues. The V gene lost 3 bases and the J gene lost 4 bases, with 13 bases spanning the gap. The germline V gene encodes CDR1 MDHEN and CDR2 SYDVKM. The CDR3: CASSFPPTAYEQYF. CDR3 bases: TGTGCCAGCAGTTTTCCCCCGACAGCTTACGAGCAGTACTTC.

The chain carries TRBV13 and TRBJ1-3; D not certain. V lost 5 bases and J lost 4, with 12 bases in between. The germline V gene has CDR1 PRHDT and CDR2 FYEKMQ (reference sequence). The CDR3 is 14 amino acids. The CDR3 DNA reads TGTGCCAGCAGCGACGTCCGGGAAGGAAACACCATATATTTT. It encodes CASSDVREGNTIYF.

The chain recombines TRBV7-8 with TRBJ2-3, with 7 bases lining up with TRBD2. After removal of 0 bases from V and 4 bases from J, the junction contained 10 bases not matched to a gene. Germline V gene data show CDR1 as SGHVS and CDR2 as FQNEAQ. CDR3 length equals 17 residues. CDR3 sequence: CASSLANAGERPDTQYF. The DNA for the CDR3 is TGTGCCAGCAGCTTAGCGAATGCGGGAGAAAGGCCAGATACGCAGTATTTT. Using reference TRBV7-8 and TRBJ2-3 for the parts outside the CDR3, the full variable domain is GAGVSQSPRYKVAKRGQDVALRCDPISGHVSLFWYQQALGQGPEFLTYFQNEAQLDKSGLPSDRFFAERPEGSVSTLKIQRTQQEDSAVYLCASSLANAGERPDTQYFGPGTRLTVL.

The rearrangement joins TRBV6-2 or TRBV6-3 to TRBJ2-5; TRBD1 might be the D (6 bases). The CDR3 contains 16 residues. V gave up 2 bases and J gave up 0 bases, with 13 bases separating them. CDR1 is MNHEY, CDR2 SVGEGT, per germline. In DNA, the CDR3 is TGTGCCAGCAGTTACGTCGTGGGGGCCAACCAAGAGACCCAGTACTTC. It is translated as CASSYVVGANQETQYF.

The chain is built from TRBV18 and TRBJ2-1, with TRBD2 matching over 10 bases. The germline gives CDR1 KGHSH, CDR2 LQKENI. This CDR3 comprises 16 residues. V lost 5 bases to trimming and J lost 7 bases; unmatched junction nucleotides: 11. The CDR3 DNA sequence: TGTGCCAGCTCATCGCGACTAGCGGGTTTCTGGAATGAGCAGTTCTTC. Its translation is CASSSRLAGFWNEQFF.

This chain connects TRBV6-2 or TRBV6-3 to TRBJ1-5, with TRBD1 as a possible D gene (6 bases). Trimming left V 0 bases short and J 6 bases short, with 12 bases between. The CDR3 sequence is 15 residues long. Germline values: CDR1 MNHEY, CDR2 SVGEGT. Written as DNA, the CDR3 is TGTGCCAGCAGTTACTCGGGGGCGGAAAGTCAGCCCCAGCATTTT. This encodes CASSYSGAESQPQHF.

In its sample, this clone was seen once. V and J are TRBV18 and TRBJ1-2; 7 bases match TRBD1. The V segment lost 0 bases and the J segment 5 bases; nucleotides outside the gene matches: 12. The CDR3 is made up of 17 amino acids. The germline V gene has CDR1 KGHSH and CDR2 LQKENI. CDR3 DNA sequence: TGTGCCAGCTCACCACCGGGGGCGCTTTACAGGGGATATGGCTACACCTTC. It codes for CASSPPGALYRGYGYTF.

This chain uses TRBV5-1 with TRBJ2-2; 7 nucleotides line up with TRBD2. CDR3 size: 17 residues. CDR1 is SGHRS, CDR2 YFSETQ, per germline. V lost 0 bases to trimming and J lost 5 bases; unmatched junction nucleotides: 10. This CDR3 reads CASSLVPRLAETGELFF. DNA of the CDR3: TGCGCCAGCAGCTTGGTTCCCCGACTAGCTGAGACCGGGGAGCTGTTTTTT.

This chain links TRBV3-1 (or the pseudogene TRBV3-2) with TRBJ2-1; 10 bases line up with TRBD1. CDR3 size: 15 residues. Germline trimming cut 5 bases from V and 8 bases from J; bases unmatched to any gene: 9. CDR1 is LGHDT, CDR2 YNNKEL, per germline (reference sequence). The CDR3 region is CASSVGTGVGYEQFF. CDR3 nucleotides: TGTGCCAGCAGCGTTGGGACAGGGGTAGGGTATGAGCAGTTCTTC.

This clone is a singleton in its sample. The chain employs TRBV7-9 and TRBJ2-3, with D possibly being TRBD1 (6 bases). Germline lookup yields CDR1 SEHNR and CDR2 FQNEAQ (reference sequence). The CDR3 consists of 15 residues. The ends were cut back, 5 bases at V and 1 base at J, with 13 bases in the middle. As DNA, the CDR3 is TGTGCCAGCAGCCGTAGTTCAGGGGGCACAGATACGCAGTATTTT. Protein: CASSRSSGGTDTQYF.

The J gene is TRBJ1-1, the V gene TRBV5-6; D uncertain. Germline values: CDR1 SGHDT, CDR2 YYEEEE. V lost 4 bases and J 0 bases, leaving 10 bases between the germline ends. The CDR3 is 14 residues long. The CDR3 nucleotides are TGTGCCAGCAGCACTGGTTCTGTGAACACTGAAGCTTTCTTT. Protein product: CASSTGSVNTEAFF.

The V gene is TRBV4-1, the J gene TRBJ1-1; the D gene is possibly TRBD1 (5 bases). The CDR3 length is 12 residues. The germline V gene has CDR1 MGHRA and CDR2 YSYEKL. Between the trimmed V and J ends, which lost 0 bases and 10 bases, there was a span of 9 bases. CDR3 DNA sequence: TGCGCCAGCAGCCAAGACACCCAGGGAGCTTTCTTT. This encodes CASSQDTQGAFF.

This clone was counted between two and nine times. This rearrangement joins TRBV19 to TRBJ1-5; D might be TRBD1 (5 bases). Germline CDR1 LNHDA, CDR2 SQIVND (reference sequence). Deletions cut 10 bases from V and 5 bases from J, with 24 bases between. The CDR3 loop spans 16 amino acids. CDR3 nucleotide sequence: TGTGCCATCCCACCAGAAGGGGCTATCGACCATCAGCCCCAGCATTTT. Translation: CAIPPEGAIDHQPQHF.

The rearrangement joins TRBV9 to TRBJ2-1; D possibly corresponds to TRBD1 (5 bases). Per germline, CDR1 SGDLS and CDR2 YYNGEE. Between the trimmed V and J ends, which lost 2 bases and 8 bases, there was a span of 14 bases. The CDR3 totals 14 residues. The CDR3 loop reads CASSVDRYVDEQFF. The DNA of the CDR3 is TGTGCCAGCAGCGTTGACAGATACGTCGATGAGCAGTTCTTC.

The V and J genes are TRBV9 and TRBJ2-2, with TRBD2 as a possible D gene (6 bases). This CDR3 spans 16 amino acids. The V gene lost 4 bases and the J gene lost 6 bases, with 19 bases spanning the gap. Germline V gene sequence: CDR1 SGDLS, CDR2 YYNGEE. CDR3 coding DNA: TGTGCCAGCAGCTCCCAACCTGGGACTGACCCCGGGGAGCTGTTTTTT. Amino acids: CASSSQPGTDPGELFF.

V is TRBV14 and J is TRBJ2-7; no definite D call. Trimming took off 0 bases at V and 6 bases at J, with 9 bases between the two ends. The germline V gene has CDR1 SGHDN and CDR2 FVKESK. This CDR3 region has 13 residues. CDR3 loop: CASSQDRLGEQYF. The CDR3 nucleotides read TGTGCCAGCAGCCAAGACAGGCTGGGCGAGCAGTACTTC.

The chain joins TRBV27 to TRBJ1-2; 7 bases fit TRBD1. The V and J ends lost 9 bases and 8 bases, in that order; junction bases with no gene match: 12. The CDR3 is 13 residues long. The germline gives CDR1 MNHEY, CDR2 SMNVEV (reference sequence). The CDR3 loop reads CASSTTGSVGYTF. The CDR3 DNA follows: TGTGCCAGTAGTACGACAGGGTCCGTCGGCTACACCTTC.

The rearrangement uses TRBV28 and TRBJ2-7, with TRBD2 matching 9 bases. After removal of 4 bases from V and 2 bases from J, the junction contained 6 bases not matched to a gene. This CDR3 has 15 amino acids. CDR1 MDHEN and CDR2 SYDVKM come from the germline V gene. As DNA, the CDR3 is TGTGCCAGCAGTTCGGTCGCTAGCGGGGCCTACGAGCAGTACTTC. Translation: CASSSVASGAYEQYF.

The V call is TRBV9, the J call TRBJ1-1, with 8 bases aligning to TRBD1. Losses at the gene ends were 4 bases for V and 7 bases for J; bases not matched to a gene: 6. CDR1 is SGDLS, CDR2 YYNGEE, per germline. This CDR3 has 13 residues. The CDR3 DNA reads as TGTGCCAGCAGCTTACAGGGGGATCTTGAAGCTTTCTTT. Its translation: CASSLQGDLEAFF.

This clone was detected once. This rearrangement joins TRBV18 to TRBJ2-5, with D perhaps TRBD2 (6 bases). CDR1 is KGHSH and CDR2 is LQKENI in the germline V gene. CDR3 length equals 15 residues. The V end was cut by 0 bases, the J end by 4 bases, with 12 bases between. The CDR3 reads CASSPPSGEGETQYF. In nucleotides, the CDR3 is TGTGCCAGCTCACCACCGTCGGGAGAGGGAGAGACCCAGTACTTC. The full variable domain, rest sourced from reference TRBV18 and TRBJ2-5, is NAGVMQNPRHLVRRRGQEARLRCSPMKGHSHVYWYRQLPEEGLKFMVYLQKENIIDESGMPKERFSAEFPKEGPSILRIQQVVRGDSAAYFCASSPPSGEGETQYFGPGTRLLVL.

This chain uses TRBV4-1 with TRBJ2-1, with a tentative D call TRBD1 (5 bases). The CDR3 runs 17 residues. Germline V gene data show CDR1 as MGHRA and CDR2 as YSYEKL. V was clipped by 3 bases and J by 6 bases, with 21 bases between them. CDR3 bases: TGCGCCAGCAGCCAGGGGCTCAGACCCCAACATCTCAATGAGCAGTTCTTC. As protein: CASSQGLRPQHLNEQFF.

This chain links TRBV4-3 with TRBJ1-1, with D tentatively TRBD1 (6 bases). The ends were cut back, 4 bases at V and 0 bases at J, with 15 bases in the middle. CDR3 length: 16 residues. From germline, CDR1 is LGHNA and CDR2 YSLEER. The DNA of the CDR3 is TGCGCCAGCAGCCTAGATTTGACAGGACTGAACACTGAAGCTTTCTTT. Protein: CASSLDLTGLNTEAFF.

This sequence joins TRBV7-2 and TRBJ2-2, with 13 bases fitting TRBD2. Germline V CDR1 and CDR2: SGHTA, FQGNSA. This CDR3 comprises 19 residues. V lost 5 bases to trimming and J lost 6 bases; unmatched junction nucleotides: 15. As DNA, the CDR3 is TGTGCCAGCAGCACCCGGCGACCACTAGCGGGAGGGCCGGCCGGGGAGCTGTTTTTT. It is translated as CASSTRRPLAGGPAGELFF.